Given below is one TCR beta chain in context. The target antigen is unknown. Each CDR3 protein gets one entry after TCRdb re-called the 5' RACE reads with MiXCR. The sample includes a few hundred thousand distinct CDR3 sequences, 20% to 25% of them seen just once. The CDR3 sequence is 14 residues long. Germline V gives CDR1 SGHRS, CDR2 YFSETQ. The germline V and J ends were trimmed by 4 bases and 1 base, with 11 bases remaining between them. The source of the sample is a study of CD8 T cells in ankylosing spondylitis. Study-wide points: Some of these motif variants have turned up before, in reports on reactive arthritis synovial fluid and blood. Among TCR beta sequences, a motif of eight highly homologous variants appeared characteristic of ankylosing spondylitis blood.

The sample was blood, either unsorted or a sorted T cell fraction (not recorded which). V and J are TRBV5-1 and TRBJ1-1; D remains unclear. The TCR comes from a male donor with ankylosing spondylitis. The CDR3 loop reads CASSLRAGNTEAFF. CDR3 in DNA: TGCGCCAGCAGCCTGAGGGCGGGGAACACTGAAGCTTTCTTT.